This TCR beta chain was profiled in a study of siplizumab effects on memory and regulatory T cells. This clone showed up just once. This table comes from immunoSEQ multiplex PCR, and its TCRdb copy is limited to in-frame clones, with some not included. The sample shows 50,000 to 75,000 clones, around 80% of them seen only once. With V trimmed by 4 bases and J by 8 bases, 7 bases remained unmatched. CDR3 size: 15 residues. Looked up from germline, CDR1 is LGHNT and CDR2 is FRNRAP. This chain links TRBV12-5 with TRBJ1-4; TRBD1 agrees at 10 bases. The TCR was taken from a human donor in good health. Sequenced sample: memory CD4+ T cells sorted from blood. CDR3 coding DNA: TGTGCTAGTGGTTCCAAGACAGGGGGCGCGGAAAAACTGTTTTTT. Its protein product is CASGSKTGGAEKLFF. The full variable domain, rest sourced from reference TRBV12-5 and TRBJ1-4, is DARVTQTPRHKVTEMGQEVTMRCQPILGHNTVFWYRQTMMQGLELLAYFRNRAPLDDSGMPKDRFSAEMPDATLATLKIQPSEPRDSAVYFCASGSKTGGAEKLFFGSGTQLSVL.